Below are 4 T cell receptor beta chains sequenced from a single sample in a study of shared clonotypes between healthy human individuals. The data were produced by immunoSEQ multiplex PCR, yet TCRdb's version contains in-frame clones alone and is incomplete. The sample has around 690,000 clones; about 90% are singletons. The sequenced sample consisted of memory CD8+ T cells from PBMCs. Subset denoted: CD45RO+ cells pooled with CCR7-negative TemRA cells. The origin of the receptors is a man aged 18 to 29 in good health. Some clones in this sample may be carry-over from other donors' samples.

This clone was detected once. J is TRBJ2-1 and V is TRBV11-2; D possibly corresponds to TRBD1 (6 bases). CDR1 is SGHAT and CDR2 is FQNNGV in the germline V gene. V was trimmed by 2 bases and J by 9 bases, leaving 14 bases between them. This CDR3 is 14 amino acids long. The CDR3 sequence: CASSLTPGESEQFF. The CDR3 DNA is TGTGCCAGCAGCTTAACCCCAGGGGAGAGTGAGCAGTTCTTC.

This chain uses TRBV7-9 with TRBJ2-2, with D possibly being TRBD2 (5 bases). The CDR3 has 19 residues. The germline V gene has CDR1 SEHNR and CDR2 FQNEAQ (reference sequence). Trimming cost V 7 bases and J 1 base, with 25 bases left between them. CDR3: CASTTNIISGSMNTGELFF. CDR3 DNA sequence: TGTGCCAGCACAACAAACATAATTTCGGGGTCCATGAACACCGGGGAGCTGTTTTTT.

The V gene is TRBV10-2, the J gene TRBJ2-3, with D tentatively TRBD2 (6 bases). Trimming stripped 8 bases from V and 1 base from J, with 13 bases between. The CDR3 is made up of 14 amino acids. Germline CDR1 and CDR2: WSHSY and SAAADI. In DNA form, the CDR3 reads TGCGCCAGCGAGGGAGAGCGGGGCACAGATACGCAGTATTTT. Translation: CASEGERGTDTQYF.

This clone was recorded once. The chain employs TRBV11-3 and TRBJ2-5; D assignment may be TRBD1 or TRBD2 (6 bases each). CDR3 length: 14 amino acids. Between the trimmed V and J ends, which lost 5 bases and 5 bases, there was a span of 15 bases. CDR1 SGHNT and CDR2 YENEEA come from the germline V gene. CDR3 sequence reads: CASSAGGGRETQYF. As DNA, the CDR3 is TGTGCCAGCAGCGCCGGAGGGGGTAGGGAGACCCAGTACTTC.